These 28 T cell receptor beta chains were all obtained from the same sample, sequenced in a study of shared T cell receptors in the human thymus. Profiled with immunoSEQ multiplex PCR; TCRdb holds only in-frame clones, not every one. The table shows 540,000 or so clones, with around 78% occurring only once. This sample also belongs to another study, concerning human thymus T cells.

Sequenced sample: thymocytes. Every receptor here comes from a boy in the first two years of life with a congenital heart defect.

The V call is TRBV9, the J call TRBJ2-3; 14 bases are shared with TRBD2. The CDR3 loop spans 15 amino acids. Germline assignment: CDR1 SGDLS and CDR2 YYNGEE. V lost 4 bases to trimming and J lost 7 bases; unmatched junction nucleotides: 5. CDR3 loop: CASSPGTSGRNTQYF. CDR3 in DNA: TGTGCCAGCAGCCCCGGGACTAGCGGGAGAAATACGCAGTATTTT.

The chain employs TRBV4-1 and TRBJ1-2, with D possibly being TRBD1 (6 bases). V shed 3 bases and J shed 6 bases, with 14 bases lying between them. The CDR3 is 14 residues long. Germline V lookup: CDR1 MGHRA, CDR2 YSYEKL. Written as DNA, the CDR3 is TGCGCCAGCAGCCATGAACAGGGTATCAATGGCTACACCTTC. Its protein is CASSHEQGINGYTF.

The chain recombines TRBV18 with TRBJ2-7; a weak D match, TRBD2 (6 bases). Trimming left V 3 bases short and J 1 base short, with 13 bases between. Germline CDR1 KGHSH, CDR2 LQKENI. The CDR3 runs 15 residues. CDR3 DNA sequence: TGTGCCAGCTCACCGACTAGGGGAAGTTCCTACGAGCAGTACTTC. This encodes CASSPTRGSSYEQYF.

This clone was observed a handful of times. CDR3 nucleotide sequence: TGTGCCAGCTCTCGCTCGGGACAGGGGGTACCTGAAGCTTTCTTT. Translated, it gives CASSRSGQGVPEAFF. The chain links TRBV18 to TRBJ1-1; 11 bases map to TRBD1. Germline V lookup: CDR1 KGHSH, CDR2 LQKENI. V shed 6 bases, J shed 6 bases, and the junction held 9 bases outside the gene matches. The CDR3 is made up of 15 amino acids.

This chain connects TRBV7-6 to TRBJ2-1, with 7 nucleotides matching TRBD2. Germline V gene lookup returns CDR1 SGHVS and CDR2 FNYEAQ. This CDR3 is 14 amino acids long. V gave up 3 bases and J gave up 6 bases; unmatched junction bases: 5. CDR3 in DNA: TGTGCCAGCAGCTTCCGGGGGAGGGGCAATGAGCAGTTCTTC. This gives the protein CASSFRGRGNEQFF. The variable domain in full, completed from reference TRBV7-6 and TRBJ2-1, reads GAGVSQSPRYKVTKRGQDVALRCDPISGHVSLYWYRQALGQGPEFLTYFNYEAQQDKSGLPNDRFSAERPEGSISTLTIQRTEQRDSAMYRCASSFRGRGNEQFFGPGTRLTVL.

The chain has TRBV18 and TRBJ2-6; 7 bases align to TRBD2. There are 20 residues in the CDR3. V lost 5 bases and J lost 0; bases outside the gene matches: 16. Germline loops: CDR1 KGHSH, CDR2 LQKENI. The CDR3 protein is CASSAELADSLISGANVLTF. For the CDR3, the DNA is TGTGCCAGCTCAGCCGAGCTAGCGGATAGCCTGATCTCTGGGGCCAACGTCCTGACTTTC.

The count of this clone is one. The rearrangement uses TRBV5-1 and TRBJ1-4; D not resolved. The V end was cut by 5 bases, the J end by 0 bases, with 20 bases between. The CDR3 is made up of 18 amino acids. Germline CDR1 SGHRS, CDR2 YFSETQ. The chain's CDR3 is CASRPGREVQPTNEKLFF. In DNA form, the CDR3 reads TGCGCCAGCAGGCCGGGGAGGGAGGTCCAACCAACTAATGAAAAACTGTTTTTT.

The sample holds a few counts of this clone. The chain joins TRBV5-6 to TRBJ2-3, with D perhaps TRBD1 (6 bases). V gave up 4 bases and J gave up 10 bases, with 13 bases separating them. The germline gives CDR1 SGHDT, CDR2 YYEEEE. The length of the CDR3 is 12 residues. The CDR3 coding sequence is TGTGCCAGCAGCGCTACACAGGGTTCGCAGTATTTT. This encodes CASSATQGSQYF.

V is TRBV5-6 and J is TRBJ1-4; D gene unclear. The V end was cut by 3 bases, the J end by 6 bases, with 9 bases between. Germline V gives CDR1 SGHDT, CDR2 YYEEEE. The CDR3 consists of 13 residues. The CDR3 sequence: CASSYLPDEKLFF. The CDR3 coding sequence is TGTGCCAGCAGCTACCTTCCGGATGAAAAACTGTTTTTT.

The J gene is TRBJ1-2, the V gene TRBV7-2; 9 bases map to TRBD1. The CDR3 totals 15 residues. Trimming at V came to 5 bases and at J to 8 bases, leaving 12 bases not matched to a gene. From germline, CDR1 is SGHTA and CDR2 FQGNSA. CDR3 sequence: CASSPTQGATDGYTF. In DNA form, the CDR3 reads TGTGCCAGCAGCCCTACACAGGGGGCGACGGACGGCTACACCTTC. Using reference TRBV7-2 and TRBJ1-2 for the parts outside the CDR3, the full variable domain is GAGVSQSPSNKVTEKGKDVELRCDPISGHTALYWYRQSLGQGLEFLIYFQGNSAPDKSGLPSDRFSAERTGGSVSTLTIQRTQQEDSAVYLCASSPTQGATDGYTFGSGTRLTVV.

The genes are TRBV15 and TRBJ2-3; 10 nucleotides line up with TRBD2. The CDR3 length is 18 residues. After removal of 5 bases from V and 2 bases from J, the junction contained 13 bases not matched to a gene. Germline CDR1 reads LNHNV; CDR2 reads YYDKDF (reference sequence). For the CDR3, the DNA is TGTGCCACCAGCGAACGAAATTGGACTAGCGGTCTCACAGATACGCAGTATTTT. Amino acid sequence: CATSERNWTSGLTDTQYF.

The rearrangement links TRBV7-9 to TRBJ2-2, with a weak D call TRBD1 (6 bases). CDR3 length equals 16 residues. V lost 5 bases and J lost 0, with 13 bases in between. Germline loops: CDR1 SEHNR, CDR2 FQNEAQ (reference sequence). The CDR3 nucleotides are TGTGCCAGCAGCCCGGGTCGGACAGCGAACACCGGGGAGCTGTTTTTT. Translating it yields CASSPGRTANTGELFF.

The chain uses TRBV4-3 and TRBJ2-7; tentatively, D is TRBD1 (6 bases). CDR3 length equals 16 residues. Per germline, CDR1 LGHNA and CDR2 YSLEER. The V gene lost 0 bases and the J gene lost 2 bases, with 14 bases spanning the gap. The CDR3 sequence: CASSQESTGHTYEQYF. The DNA for the CDR3 is TGCGCCAGCAGCCAAGAATCGACAGGACATACCTACGAGCAGTACTTC.

The J gene is TRBJ1-1, the V gene TRBV14, with TRBD1 matching 8 bases. The CDR3 is 11 amino acids. Germline CDR1 SGHDN, CDR2 FVKESK. Trimming removed 4 bases from V and 10 bases from J; junction bases left unmatched: 2. CDR3 in DNA: TGTGCCAGCAGCCTTCAGGGGGCAGCTTTCTTT. Translated: CASSLQGAAFF. The full variable domain, its missing parts supplied by reference TRBV14 and TRBJ1-1, is EAGVTQFPSHSVIEKGQTVTLRCDPISGHDNLYWYRRVMGKEIKFLLHFVKESKQDESGMPNNRFLAERTGGTYSTLKVQPAELEDSGVYFCASSLQGAAFFGQGTRLTVV.

The chain joins TRBV4-1 to TRBJ2-1, with TRBD2 identical over 8 bases. V was clipped by 1 base and J by 1 base; unmatched bases: 9. CDR1 MGHRA and CDR2 YSYEKL come from the germline V gene. This CDR3 comprises 18 residues. The CDR3 loop is CASSQGKATSGSYNEQFF. For the CDR3, the DNA is TGCGCCAGCAGCCAAGGCAAAGCTACTAGCGGATCCTACAATGAGCAGTTCTTC.

The V gene is TRBV30, the J gene TRBJ1-4; D possibly corresponds to TRBD1 (5 bases). Looked up from germline, CDR1 is GTSNPN and CDR2 is SVGIG (reference sequence). Trimming pared 5 bases from V and 7 bases from J, leaving 11 bases between. This CDR3 region has 12 residues. CDR3 protein: CAWGQASEKLFF. CDR3 sequence (DNA): TGTGCCTGGGGACAAGCCTCTGAAAAACTGTTTTTT.

This rearrangement joins TRBV25-1 to TRBJ1-1; D remains unclear. The germline V gene encodes CDR1 MGHDK and CDR2 SYGVNS. This CDR3 has 17 amino acids. The V and J ends lost 3 bases and 2 bases respectively, with 19 bases between them. As DNA, the CDR3 is TGTGCCAGCAGTGAGTTCGGCCGCGGGGATGGAAACACTGAAGCTTTCTTT. Translation: CASSEFGRGDGNTEAFF. Full variable domain (outside the CDR3, taken from reference TRBV25-1 and TRBJ1-1): EADIYQTPRYLVIGTGKKITLECSQTMGHDKMYWYQQDPGMELHLIHYSYGVNSTEKGDLSSESTVSRIRTEHFPLTLESARPSHTSQYLCASSEFGRGDGNTEAFFGQGTRLTVV.

The V and J genes are TRBV6-5 and TRBJ1-2; TRBD1 matches at 7 bases. V was clipped by 7 bases and J by 4 bases; unmatched bases: 9. This CDR3 contains 14 residues. CDR1 and CDR2 (germline): MNHEY, SVGAGI. The CDR3 DNA reads as TGTGCCAGCAACGATAGGGGGCGACCCTATGGCTACACCTTC. Its translation is CASNDRGRPYGYTF.

V and J are TRBV4-3 and TRBJ2-1; 8 positions match TRBD2. In germline, CDR1 is LGHNA, CDR2 YSLEER. This CDR3 has 16 residues. V gave up 1 base and J gave up 0 bases; unmatched junction bases: 2. CDR3 in amino acids: CASSQGLAHSYNEQFF. CDR3 nucleotide sequence: TGCGCCAGCAGCCAAGGACTAGCGCACTCCTACAATGAGCAGTTCTTC.

V usage is TRBV9 and J usage is TRBJ2-1, with TRBD2 identical over 16 bases. Germline values: CDR1 SGDLS, CDR2 YYNGEE. V lost 3 bases to trimming and J lost 9 bases; unmatched junction nucleotides: 6. The CDR3 has 16 residues. Here the CDR3 reads CASSGGTSGRGGEQFF. In DNA form, the CDR3 reads TGTGCCAGCAGCGGAGGGACTAGCGGGAGGGGAGGTGAGCAGTTCTTC.

V gene TRBV10-1 combines with J gene TRBJ2-3; D is unresolved. V lost 0 bases and J 3 bases, leaving 10 bases between the germline ends. This CDR3 is 15 amino acids long. CDR1 and CDR2 from the germline V gene are WNHNN and SYGVQD (reference sequence). CDR3 in amino acids: CASSESDPGTDTQYF. CDR3 sequence (DNA): TGCGCCAGCAGTGAGTCCGATCCAGGTACAGATACGCAGTATTTT.

This clone was seen a handful of times. The chain employs TRBV4-2 and TRBJ2-1; maybe TRBD2 (6 bases). The CDR3 contains 17 residues. V shed 0 bases and J shed 4 bases, with 16 bases lying between them. Germline V CDR1 and CDR2: LGHNA, YNFKEQ. The CDR3 sequence: CASSQEASSALYNEQFF. CDR3 nucleotide sequence: TGTGCCAGCAGCCAAGAGGCGTCTAGCGCTTTGTACAATGAGCAGTTCTTC.

This clone was observed a single time. This rearrangement joins TRBV6-1 to TRBJ2-5, with 11 bases that match TRBD2. Germline V CDR1 and CDR2: MNHNS, SASEGT. V was clipped by 10 bases and J by 5 bases; unmatched bases: 3. This CDR3 region has 12 residues. DNA of the CDR3: TGTGCCATACTAGCGGGAGTCGAGACCCAGTACTTC. It codes for CAILAGVETQYF.

This rearrangement joins TRBV27 to TRBJ1-5; no reliable D call. Germline CDR1 MNHEY, CDR2 SMNVEV (reference sequence). With 5 bases removed from V and 1 base from J, the gap between germline ends came to 24 bases. This CDR3 comprises 19 residues. The DNA for the CDR3 is TGTGCCAGCAGTCCAATCGGTCGGGAGGAATATGGGAGCAATCAGCCCCAGCATTTT. This encodes CASSPIGREEYGSNQPQHF.

The chain has TRBV19 and TRBJ1-5, with 9 bases fitting TRBD1. Germline assignment: CDR1 LNHDA and CDR2 SQIVND (reference sequence). Trimming removed 5 bases from V and 7 bases from J; junction bases left unmatched: 12. The CDR3 has 16 amino acids. CDR3 residues: CASSGSGQGLGQPQHF. Written as DNA, the CDR3 is TGTGCCAGTAGTGGCAGCGGACAGGGGCTAGGGCAGCCCCAGCATTTT.

The V call is TRBV4-1, the J call TRBJ2-7; 9 positions agree with TRBD1. The J segment lost 2 bases and the V segment lost 5 bases, leaving 10 bases of the junction unmatched. The CDR3 has 16 amino acids. Looked up from germline, CDR1 is MGHRA and CDR2 is YSYEKL. CDR3 amino acids: CASSVLPGQGPYEQYF. CDR3 bases: TGCGCCAGCAGCGTCCTTCCGGGACAGGGTCCCTACGAGCAGTACTTC.

This rearrangement joins TRBV5-1 to TRBJ2-3; TRBD2 might be the D (7 bases). The V gene lost 2 bases and the J gene lost 6 bases, with 19 bases spanning the gap. Germline-derived CDR1 and CDR2 are SGHRS and YFSETQ. This CDR3 has 16 amino acids. The CDR3 bases are TGCGCCAGCAGCTTCCGGGACTGGGGGGGGGCCGATACGCAGTATTTT. Translated: CASSFRDWGGADTQYF.

CDR3 coding DNA: TGTGCCAGCACCAGACGCTCGGGATCCTACAATGAGCAGTTCTTC. Its protein is CASTRRSGSYNEQFF. The V and J genes are TRBV6-5 and TRBJ2-1; D is possibly TRBD2 (5 bases). The CDR3 has 15 residues. Germline values: CDR1 MNHEY, CDR2 SVGAGI. V was shortened by 7 bases and J by 1 base, with 14 bases between the two germline ends.